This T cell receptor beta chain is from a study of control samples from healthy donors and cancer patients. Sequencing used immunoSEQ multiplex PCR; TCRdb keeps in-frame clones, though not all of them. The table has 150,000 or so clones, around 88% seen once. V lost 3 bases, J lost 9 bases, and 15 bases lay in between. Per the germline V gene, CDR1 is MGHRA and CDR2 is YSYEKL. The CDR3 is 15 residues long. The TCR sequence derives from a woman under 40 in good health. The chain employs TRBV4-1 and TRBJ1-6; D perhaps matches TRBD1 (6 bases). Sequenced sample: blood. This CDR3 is CASSHLGEGGSPLHF. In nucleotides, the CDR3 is TGCGCCAGCAGCCATCTCGGAGAGGGGGGTTCACCCCTCCACTTT.